Below are 10 T cell receptor beta chains sequenced from a single sample in a study of T cells in Graves' hyperthyroidism and ophthalmopathy. TCR beta CDR3 region amplification was performed from RNA transcripts. A first-round RT-PCR of the TCR CDR3 used the HTBI primer set. TCRdb re-called the multiplex PCR reads through MiXCR, storing one row per CDR3 protein. Among about 380,000 distinct CDR3 sequences, around 18% were seen once, and the ten largest hold 40%. The sample comprised blood. Receptor source: a young man with Graves' ophthalmopathy.

This clonotype appeared many times. This sequence joins TRBV28 and TRBJ2-3, with a possible D match to TRBD1 (5 bases). V gave up 2 bases and J gave up 7 bases, with 13 bases separating them. Germline CDR1 and CDR2: MDHEN and SYDVKM. CDR3 length: 14 residues. DNA for the CDR3: TGTGCCAGCAGTTTAAGGGGCCCGGTATATACGCAGTATTTT. Its protein is CASSLRGPVYTQYF.

At least ten counts were recorded for this clonotype. This chain links TRBV20-1 with TRBJ2-1, with 10 nucleotides matching TRBD2. Germline V gene sequence: CDR1 DFQATT, CDR2 SNEGSKA (reference sequence). The V segment lost 4 bases and the J segment 4 bases; nucleotides outside the gene matches: 7. The CDR3 covers 15 residues. The CDR3 loop reads CSATSGTSVYNEQFF. The CDR3 DNA reads TGCAGTGCTACCTCCGGGACTAGCGTTTACAATGAGCAGTTCTTC.

At least ten counts were recorded for this clonotype. The chain employs TRBV24-1 and TRBJ2-3; a possible D gene is TRBD1 (6 bases). The CDR3 is 18 amino acids. Germline loops: CDR1 KGHDR, CDR2 SFDVKD. Trimming shortened V by 0 bases and J by 0 bases, and 15 bases separated the two germline ends. The CDR3 loop reads CATSDLSTGTLSTDTQYF. As DNA, the CDR3 is TGTGCCACCAGTGATTTGTCGACCGGGACACTAAGCACAGATACGCAGTATTTT.

This clonotype was recorded a few times. The rearrangement uses TRBV27 and TRBJ1-2, with D possibly being TRBD1 (5 bases). The length of the CDR3 is 13 residues. Germline V gene sequence: CDR1 MNHEY, CDR2 SMNVEV (reference sequence). Trimming stripped 3 bases from V and 6 bases from J, with 11 bases between. In DNA, the CDR3 is TGTGCCAGCAGTTTCCGACAGAGAGATGGCTACACCTTC. Its protein is CASSFRQRDGYTF.

This clonotype was counted at least ten times. The chain joins TRBV7-8 to TRBJ1-2; D possibly corresponds to TRBD1 (5 bases). The CDR3 has 14 amino acids. CDR1 and CDR2 (germline): SGHVS, FQNEAQ. Trimming took off 5 bases at V and 3 bases at J, with 13 bases between the two ends. The CDR3 reads CASSDRGAYYGYTF. The CDR3 DNA reads as TGTGCCAGCAGCGACCGGGGCGCGTACTATGGCTACACCTTC.

This clonotype was counted at least ten times. This rearrangement joins TRBV11-2 to TRBJ1-1, with 12 positions matching TRBD1. Unmatched junction bases numbered 16, after V lost 5 bases and J lost 0 bases. Germline V gives CDR1 SGHAT, CDR2 FQNNGV. The CDR3 runs 20 residues. The CDR3 protein is CASSTPWDRGLGRLNTEAFF. In DNA, the CDR3 is TGTGCCAGCAGCACCCCTTGGGACAGGGGGCTGGGTAGGTTGAACACTGAAGCTTTCTTT.

This clonotype was detected only a few times. CDR3 loop: CASSRIDRTGSYNEQFF. The DNA for the CDR3 is TGTGCCAGCTCACGTATAGACCGGACAGGATCCTACAATGAGCAGTTCTTC. The chain has TRBV18 and TRBJ2-1, with 7 bases aligning to TRBD1. The germline V gene has CDR1 KGHSH and CDR2 LQKENI. This CDR3 comprises 17 residues. The trim removed 4 bases at V and 1 base at J, leaving 10 bases unmatched.

This clonotype was found a few times. The rearrangement links TRBV7-3 to TRBJ1-5, with D tentatively TRBD1 (6 bases). Trimming removed 9 bases from V and 2 bases from J, with 26 bases in between. CDR1 is SGHTA and CDR2 is FQGTGA in the germline V gene. The CDR3 consists of 18 residues. The CDR3 sequence is CASVAPGPPQGGNQPQHF. The CDR3 DNA is TGTGCCAGTGTTGCCCCGGGACCCCCACAGGGTGGCAATCAGCCCCAGCATTTT. Using reference TRBV7-3 and TRBJ1-5 for the parts outside the CDR3, the full variable domain is GAGVSQTPSNKVTEKGKYVELRCDPISGHTALYWYRQSLGQGPEFLIYFQGTGAADDSGLPNDRFFAVRPEGSVSTLKIQRTERGDSAVYLCASVAPGPPQGGNQPQHFGDGTRLSIL.

This clonotype occurred a few times. V gene TRBV5-1 combines with J gene TRBJ2-7; 12 bases are a match to TRBD1. The CDR3 totals 15 residues. The V gene end was trimmed by 4 bases and the J gene end by 4 bases; junction bases not matched to a gene: 6. Germline V gene lookup returns CDR1 SGHRS and CDR2 YFSETQ. Here the CDR3 reads CASSKGTGGDYEQYF. The DNA for the CDR3 is TGCGCCAGCAGCAAGGGGACAGGGGGCGATTACGAGCAGTACTTC.

This clonotype was seen ten or more times. The chain joins TRBV11-2 to TRBJ2-3; 7 positions match TRBD2. This CDR3 comprises 13 residues. Germline lookup yields CDR1 SGHAT and CDR2 FQNNGV. Trimming cost V 0 bases and J 9 bases; bases outside gene matches: 3. CDR3 loop: CASSLDGRGTQYF. The CDR3 DNA sequence: TGTGCCAGCAGCTTAGATGGGAGGGGAACGCAGTATTTT.